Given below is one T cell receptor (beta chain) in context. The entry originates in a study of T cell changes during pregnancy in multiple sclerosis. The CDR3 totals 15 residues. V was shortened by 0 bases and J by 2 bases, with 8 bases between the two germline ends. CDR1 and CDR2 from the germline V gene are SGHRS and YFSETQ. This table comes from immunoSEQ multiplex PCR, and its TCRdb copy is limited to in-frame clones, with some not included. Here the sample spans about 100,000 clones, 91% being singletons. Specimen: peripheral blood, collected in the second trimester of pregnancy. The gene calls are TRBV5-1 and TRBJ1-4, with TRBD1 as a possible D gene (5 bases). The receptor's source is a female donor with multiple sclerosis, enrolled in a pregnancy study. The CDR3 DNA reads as TGCGCCAGCAGCTTGGTGCCAGGGACTAATGAAAAACTGTTTTTT. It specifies CASSLVPGTNEKLFF.